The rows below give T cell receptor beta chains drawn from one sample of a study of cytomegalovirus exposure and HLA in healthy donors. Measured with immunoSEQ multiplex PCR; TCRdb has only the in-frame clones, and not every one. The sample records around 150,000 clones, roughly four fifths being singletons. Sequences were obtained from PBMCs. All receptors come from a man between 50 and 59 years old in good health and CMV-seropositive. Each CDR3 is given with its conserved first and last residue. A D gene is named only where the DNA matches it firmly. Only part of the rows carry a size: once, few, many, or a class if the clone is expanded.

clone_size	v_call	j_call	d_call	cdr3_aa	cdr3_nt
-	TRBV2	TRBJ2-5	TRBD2	CAVEAGGSPETQYF	TGTGCCGTTGAGGCCGGCGGGAGTCCGGAGACCCAGTACTTC
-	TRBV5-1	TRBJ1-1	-	CASSLLQGNTEAFF	TGCGCCAGCAGCTTATTGCAGGGTAACACTGAAGCTTTCTTT
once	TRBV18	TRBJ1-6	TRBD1	CASSPRRQGADSPLHF	TGTGCCAGCTCACCACGGCGACAGGGGGCTGATTCACCCCTCCACTTT
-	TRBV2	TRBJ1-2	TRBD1	CASRGTGGGYGYTF	TGTGCCAGCAGGGGGACAGGGGGCGGCTATGGCTACACCTTC
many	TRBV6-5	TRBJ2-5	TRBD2	CASKRTSLSLETQYF	TGTGCCAGCAAGAGGACTAGCCTGAGCTTAGAGACCCAGTACTTC
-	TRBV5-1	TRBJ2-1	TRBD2	CASSLAASGSDEQFF	TGCGCCAGCAGCTTGGCGGCTAGCGGGAGCGATGAGCAGTTCTTC
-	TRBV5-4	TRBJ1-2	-	CASRGSTGSNYGYTF	TGTGCCAGCAGGGGATCGACAGGTTCCAACTATGGCTACACCTTC
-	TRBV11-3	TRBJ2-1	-	CASRPHGNYNEQFF	TGTGCCAGCAGACCCCACGGGAATTACAATGAGCAGTTCTTC
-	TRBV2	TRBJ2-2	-	CASTRDGATGELFF	TGTGCCAGCACGAGGGATGGAGCCACCGGGGAGCTGTTTTTT
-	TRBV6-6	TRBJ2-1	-	CASSYFGGEQFF	TGTGCCAGCAGTTACTTTGGAGGAGAGCAGTTCTTC
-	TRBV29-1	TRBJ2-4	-	CSGVDSFKNSQYF	TGCAGCGGAGTGGACAGTTTCAAAAACAGTCAGTACTTC
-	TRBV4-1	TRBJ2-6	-	CASSASGQGSGANVLTF	TGCGCCAGCAGCGCAAGCGGGCAGGGCTCCGGGGCCAACGTCCTGACTTTC
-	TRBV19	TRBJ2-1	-	CASGPPASYNEQFF	TGTGCCAGTGGGCCTCCAGCCTCCTACAATGAGCAGTTCTTC
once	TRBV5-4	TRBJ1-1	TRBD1	CASSFPTGVNTEAFF	TGTGCCAGCAGCTTCCCGACAGGGGTGAACACTGAAGCTTTCTTT
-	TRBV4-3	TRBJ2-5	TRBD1	CASSPDRGGSMDQYF	TGCGCCAGCAGCCCGGACAGGGGGGGGTCAATGGACCAGTACTTC